Following are 24 T cell receptor beta chains from one sample sequenced in a study of T cells after yellow fever vaccination. Each CDR3 protein gets one entry after TCRdb re-called the 5' RACE reads with MiXCR. The sample gives hundreds of thousands of distinct CDR3 sequences, around 3.6% of which show up once; about 25% is in the top ten. Here the sequenced sample was PBMCs, taken on the day of the yellow fever booster vaccination. These receptors originate from a man aged 18 to 30 who received the YFV17D yellow fever vaccine.

This clonotype was observed many times. The J gene is TRBJ2-5, the V gene TRBV28, with no clear D. Between the trimmed V and J ends, which lost 1 base and 6 bases, there was a span of 3 bases. This CDR3 is 11 amino acids long. CDR1 MDHEN and CDR2 SYDVKM come from the germline V gene. In nucleotides, the CDR3 is TGTGCCAGCAGTTTATTTAAGACCCAGTACTTC. It encodes CASSLFKTQYF.

This clonotype was counted at least ten times. J is TRBJ2-1 and V is TRBV5-1; D gene ambiguous. Germline V gives CDR1 SGHRS, CDR2 YFSETQ. V was trimmed by 2 bases and J by 5 bases, leaving 8 bases between them. The CDR3 runs 13 residues. DNA of the CDR3: TGCGCCAGCAGCTTAGGGCCAAACAATGAGCAGTTCTTC. Its translation is CASSLGPNNEQFF.

This clonotype was found many times. The rearrangement uses TRBV10-3 and TRBJ1-2; 7 bases fit TRBD1. V lost 2 bases to trimming and J lost 3 bases; unmatched junction nucleotides: 3. In germline, CDR1 is ENHRY, CDR2 SYGVKD. There are 14 residues in the CDR3. CDR3 protein: CAISERDSDYGYTF. DNA of the CDR3: TGTGCCATCAGTGAGAGGGACAGTGACTATGGCTACACCTTC.

This clonotype was observed many times. This chain links TRBV5-1 with TRBJ2-1; no firm D call. CDR1 is SGHRS and CDR2 is YFSETQ in the germline V gene. The CDR3 covers 14 residues. V lost 4 bases and J 0 bases, leaving 8 bases between the germline ends. The CDR3 reads CASSLEISYNEQFF. As DNA, the CDR3 is TGCGCCAGCAGCCTGGAGATCTCCTACAATGAGCAGTTCTTC. Together with reference TRBV5-1 and TRBJ2-1, the CDR3 gives the full variable domain: KAGVTQTPRYLIKTRGQQVTLSCSPISGHRSVSWYQQTPGQGLQFLFEYFSETQRNKGNFPGRFSGRQFSNSRSEMNVSTLELGDSALYLCASSLEISYNEQFFGPGTRLTVL.

A few counts support this clonotype. V usage is TRBV6-2 or TRBV6-3 and J usage is TRBJ2-1; 8 bases are a match to TRBD2. The CDR3 runs to 14 residues. Germline V CDR1 and CDR2: MNHEY, SVGEGT. After removal of 7 bases from V and 5 bases from J, the junction contained 7 bases not matched to a gene. The CDR3 here is CASTKRGQNNEQFF. In DNA form, the CDR3 reads TGTGCCAGCACTAAGCGGGGGCAAAACAATGAGCAGTTCTTC.

This chain connects TRBV25-1 to TRBJ2-2; D is possibly TRBD1 (6 bases). Between the trimmed V and J ends, which lost 5 bases and 5 bases, there was a span of 9 bases. The germline CDR1 and CDR2 sequences are MGHDK and SYGVNS. The CDR3 is 13 amino acids. The DNA for the CDR3 is TGTGCCAGCAGTAACCAGGGGACCGGGGAGCTGTTTTTT. It codes for CASSNQGTGELFF.

This clonotype has a handful of counts. This sequence joins TRBV21-1 and TRBJ1-6; TRBD1 is the table's D call, not checked against the DNA. TRBV21-1 represents a pseudogene. This CDR3 has 16 amino acids. The CDR3 reads CASSTRTQGSDSPLHF. In DNA form, the CDR3 reads TGTGCCAGCAGCACTAGGACCCAGGGGTCTGATTCACCCCTCCACTTT.

This clonotype showed up just a few times. The chain links TRBV7-9 to TRBJ1-1, with D tentatively TRBD1 (5 bases). The CDR3 runs to 13 residues. Germline V gene lookup returns CDR1 SEHNR and CDR2 FQNEAQ (reference sequence). V lost 5 bases, J lost 5 bases, and 12 bases lay in between. In nucleotides, the CDR3 is TGTGCCAGCAGCGACCAGGGAGAAACTGAAGCTTTCTTT. Amino acids: CASSDQGETEAFF. Together with reference TRBV7-9 and TRBJ1-1, the CDR3 gives the full variable domain: DTGVSQNPRHKITKRGQNVTFRCDPISEHNRLYWYRQTLGQGPEFLTYFQNEAQLEKSRLLSDRFSAERPKGSFSTLEIQRTEQGDSAMYLCASSDQGETEAFFGQGTRLTVV.

At least ten counts were recorded for this clonotype. The gene calls are TRBV20-1 and TRBJ2-3; D possibly corresponds to TRBD1 (5 bases). This CDR3 spans 14 amino acids. The V gene lost 5 bases and the J gene lost 0 bases, with 12 bases spanning the gap. CDR1 DFQATT and CDR2 SNEGSKA come from the germline V gene (reference sequence). The CDR3 nucleotides are TGCAGTGCTGGACGGACACAGAGCACAGATACGCAGTATTTT. Encoded protein: CSAGRTQSTDTQYF.

Many counts were recorded for this clonotype. This chain uses TRBV7-6 with TRBJ2-1; D call uncertain. CDR3 size: 13 residues. V was cut by 5 bases and J by 5 bases, with 10 bases left in between. Germline loops: CDR1 SGHVS, CDR2 FNYEAQ. The CDR3: CASSPMGHNEQFF. CDR3 in DNA: TGTGCCAGCAGCCCGATGGGCCACAATGAGCAGTTCTTC.

The rearrangement joins TRBV23-1 to TRBJ2-5; D gene uncertain. TRBV23-1 is given ORF status, its function remaining uncertain. The CDR3 sequence is 14 residues long. V was clipped by 3 bases and J by 3 bases, with 11 bases between them. The CDR3 loop is CASSHPGPEETQYF. The DNA for the CDR3 is TGCGCCAGCAGTCACCCGGGCCCCGAAGAGACCCAGTACTTC.

The table lists this clonotype with many counts. The genes are TRBV21-1 and TRBJ2-1. TRBV21-1 is tagged as a pseudogene. This CDR3 comprises 15 residues. The CDR3 region has the DNA TGTGCCAGCAGCAAACCCTCTGTCAGGCACAATGAGCAGTTCTTC. The encoded protein is CASSKPSVRHNEQFF.

This clonotype turned up a few times. CDR3 nucleotides: TGTGCCAGCATTCCAAGCCCCGGGGAGCTGTTTTTT. Translated, it gives CASIPSPGELFF. V usage is TRBV6-2 or TRBV6-3 and J usage is TRBJ2-2, with no clear D. This CDR3 region has 12 residues. The ends were cut back, 7 bases at V and 6 bases at J, with 9 bases in the middle. The germline CDR1 and CDR2 sequences are MNHEY and SVGEGT.

This chain joins TRBV12-3 or TRBV12-4 and TRBJ1-5; D is unresolved. Trimming shortened V by 2 bases and J by 3 bases, and 8 bases separated the two germline ends. The CDR3 spans 14 residues. This CDR3 reads CASSLLGYNQPQHF. The CDR3 bases are TGTGCCAGCAGTTTATTGGGTTACAATCAGCCCCAGCATTTT.

This clonotype was observed a few times. This chain joins TRBV27 and TRBJ2-3, with TRBD2 identical over 12 bases. Germline V gene data show CDR1 as MNHEY and CDR2 as SMNVEV (reference sequence). The CDR3 consists of 16 residues. The V segment lost 7 bases and the J segment 2 bases; nucleotides outside the gene matches: 7. The CDR3 DNA is TGTGCCAGCAATCGGCTAGCGGGGGGGCCCACAGATACGCAGTATTTT. It is translated as CASNRLAGGPTDTQYF.

Only one count was recorded for this clonotype. This sequence joins TRBV5-1 and TRBJ2-2, with D maybe TRBD2 (6 bases). Per germline, CDR1 SGHRS and CDR2 YFSETQ. The CDR3 length is 14 residues. V lost 5 bases and J lost 3, with 11 bases in between. The CDR3 DNA follows: TGCGCCAGCAGGCGGGGTGTACACACCGGGGAGCTGTTTTTT. Its translation: CASRRGVHTGELFF.

This clonotype has ten or more counts. The chain has TRBV4-3 and TRBJ2-1; D gene ambiguous. Germline V gives CDR1 LGHNA, CDR2 YSLEER. This CDR3 has 14 amino acids. Trimming removed 4 bases at V and 5 bases at J, with 12 bases between. CDR3 DNA: TGCGCCAGCAGCCTGATCAGGAAGAACAATGAGCAGTTCTTC. Its translation: CASSLIRKNNEQFF.

The gene calls are TRBV4-1 and TRBJ2-7, with D perhaps given as TRBD1 or TRBD2 (5 bases each). Trimming removed 4 bases at V and 4 bases at J, with 23 bases between. This CDR3 comprises 17 residues. Germline-derived CDR1 and CDR2 are MGHRA and YSYEKL. CDR3 protein: CASSLRELGDQQYEQYF. The CDR3 DNA sequence: TGCGCCAGCAGCCTTAGGGAGCTGGGGGACCAACAGTACGAGCAGTACTTC.

This clonotype has a count of ten or more. The chain carries TRBV5-5 and TRBJ1-2, with 9 bases aligning to TRBD1. The CDR3 loop spans 14 amino acids. The V gene's germline CDR1 is SGHKS and CDR2 YYEKEE (reference sequence). The V segment lost 5 bases and the J segment 5 bases; nucleotides outside the gene matches: 7. The CDR3 bases are TGTGCCAGCAGACGACCCGGGACAGGGTATGGCTACACCTTC. Encoded protein: CASRRPGTGYGYTF.

This clonotype occurred many times. V is TRBV20-1 and J is TRBJ1-2, with D maybe TRBD1 (5 bases). The CDR3 extends over 11 amino acids. Trimming removed 5 bases at V and 5 bases at J, with 9 bases between. Germline V gene lookup returns CDR1 DFQATT and CDR2 SNEGSKA (reference sequence). The CDR3 sequence: CSAFGGYGYTF. The DNA of the CDR3 is TGCAGTGCTTTCGGGGGGTATGGCTACACCTTC.

This chain connects TRBV12-3 or TRBV12-4 to TRBJ1-1, with a weak D call TRBD1 (6 bases). V was cut by 6 bases and J by 3 bases, with 11 bases left in between. This CDR3 has 13 residues. Written as DNA, the CDR3 is TGTGCCAGCAGGGAACAGGGTGACACTGAAGCTTTCTTT. This sequence encodes CASREQGDTEAFF.

The chain joins TRBV20-1 to TRBJ1-6; D is uncertain. V dropped 5 bases and J dropped 6 bases, with 11 bases sitting between them. The length of the CDR3 is 13 residues. Germline CDR1 is DFQATT and CDR2 is SNEGSKA (reference sequence). The CDR3 is CSAPSQTNSPLHF. In DNA, the CDR3 is TGCAGTGCTCCTTCCCAGACTAATTCACCCCTCCACTTT.

This clonotype was seen repeatedly, ten times or more. The chain has TRBV5-5 and TRBJ1-1; D is possibly TRBD1 (6 bases). CDR1 is SGHKS, CDR2 YYEKEE, per germline (reference sequence). CDR3 size: 13 residues. V lost 4 bases and J lost 7, with 14 bases in between. The CDR3 DNA is TGTGCCAGCAGCCCGGTGGGGGCGGGTGAAGCTTTCTTT. This encodes CASSPVGAGEAFF.

This clonotype was recorded at least ten times. This chain links TRBV28 with TRBJ2-7; tentative D call: TRBD2 (6 bases). The length of the CDR3 is 12 residues. Germline V gene lookup returns CDR1 MDHEN and CDR2 SYDVKM. V lost 3 bases and J lost 6, with 9 bases in between. The CDR3 DNA sequence: TGTGCCAGCAGTTTTCGGGGAGGCGAGCAGTACGTC. It translates to CASSFRGGEQYV.